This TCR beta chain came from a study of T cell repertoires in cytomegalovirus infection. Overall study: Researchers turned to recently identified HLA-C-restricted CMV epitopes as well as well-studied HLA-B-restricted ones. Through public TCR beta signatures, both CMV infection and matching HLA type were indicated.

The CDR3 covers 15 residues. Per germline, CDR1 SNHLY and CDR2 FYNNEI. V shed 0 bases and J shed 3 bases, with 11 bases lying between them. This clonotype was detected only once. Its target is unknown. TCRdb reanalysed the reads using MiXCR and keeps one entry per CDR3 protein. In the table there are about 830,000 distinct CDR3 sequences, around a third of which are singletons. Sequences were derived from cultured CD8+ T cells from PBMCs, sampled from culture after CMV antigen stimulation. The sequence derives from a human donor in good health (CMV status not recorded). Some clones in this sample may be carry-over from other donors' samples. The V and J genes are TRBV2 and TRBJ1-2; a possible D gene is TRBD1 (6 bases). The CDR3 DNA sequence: TGTGCCAGCAGTGAAGCGCAGGGGTCCTACTATGGCTACACCTTC. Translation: CASSEAQGSYYGYTF.